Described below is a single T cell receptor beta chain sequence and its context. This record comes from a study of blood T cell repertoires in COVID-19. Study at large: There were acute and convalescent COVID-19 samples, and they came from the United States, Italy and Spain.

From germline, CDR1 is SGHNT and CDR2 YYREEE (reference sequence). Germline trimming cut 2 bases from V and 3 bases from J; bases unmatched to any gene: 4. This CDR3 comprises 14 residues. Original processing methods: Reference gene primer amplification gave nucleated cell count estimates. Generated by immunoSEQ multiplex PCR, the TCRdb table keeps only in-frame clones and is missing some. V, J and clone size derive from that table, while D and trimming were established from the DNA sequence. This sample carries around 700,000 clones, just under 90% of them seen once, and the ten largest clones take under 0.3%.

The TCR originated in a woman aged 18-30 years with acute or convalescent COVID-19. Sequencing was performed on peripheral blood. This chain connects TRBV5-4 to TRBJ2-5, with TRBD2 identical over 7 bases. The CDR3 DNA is TGTGCCAGCAGCTTTCTAGCGGCCGAAGAGACCCAGTACTTC. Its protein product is CASSFLAAEETQYF.